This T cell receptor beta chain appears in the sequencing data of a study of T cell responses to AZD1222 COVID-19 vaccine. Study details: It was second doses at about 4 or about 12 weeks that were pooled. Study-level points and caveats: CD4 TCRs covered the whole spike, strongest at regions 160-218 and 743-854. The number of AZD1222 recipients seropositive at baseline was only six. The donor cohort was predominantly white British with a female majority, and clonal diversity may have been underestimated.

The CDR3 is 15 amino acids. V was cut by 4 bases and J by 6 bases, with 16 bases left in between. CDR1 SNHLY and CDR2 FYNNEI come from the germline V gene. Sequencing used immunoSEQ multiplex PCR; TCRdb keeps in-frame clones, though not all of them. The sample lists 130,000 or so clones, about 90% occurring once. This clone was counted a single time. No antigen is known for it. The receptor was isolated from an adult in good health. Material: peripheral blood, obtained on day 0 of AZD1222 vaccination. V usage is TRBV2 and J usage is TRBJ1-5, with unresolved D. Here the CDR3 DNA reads TGTGCCAGCAGTGTAAGTGGAACAGCTCCTCAGCCCCAGCATTTT. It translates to CASSVSGTAPQPQHF.